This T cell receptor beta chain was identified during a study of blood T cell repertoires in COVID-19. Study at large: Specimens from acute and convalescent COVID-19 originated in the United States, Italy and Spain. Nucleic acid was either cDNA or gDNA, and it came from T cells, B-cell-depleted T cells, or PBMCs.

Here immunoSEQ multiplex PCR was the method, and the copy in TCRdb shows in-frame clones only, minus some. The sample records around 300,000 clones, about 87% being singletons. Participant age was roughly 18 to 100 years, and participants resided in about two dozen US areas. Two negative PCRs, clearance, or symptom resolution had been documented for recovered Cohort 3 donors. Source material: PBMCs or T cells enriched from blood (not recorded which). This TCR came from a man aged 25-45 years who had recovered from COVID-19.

The CDR3 nucleotides read TGTGCCAGCTGGGGGAGCGACAGGCCCCCCGAGCAGTACTTC. Translating it yields CASWGSDRPPEQYF. This chain connects TRBV27 to TRBJ2-7; TRBD1 is a possible D gene (6 bases). The V and J ends lost 8 bases and 6 bases respectively, with 20 bases between them. The germline gives CDR1 MNHEY, CDR2 SMNVEV (reference sequence). This CDR3 comprises 14 residues.